These 18 T cell receptor beta chains came from one sample sequenced in a study of T cell responses to AZD1222 COVID-19 vaccine. Profiled with immunoSEQ multiplex PCR; TCRdb holds only in-frame clones, not every one. This sample has approximately 110,000 clones, with around 94% found just once. The sequenced sample was peripheral blood, obtained on day 0 of AZD1222 vaccination. These receptors were collected from an adult in good health.

The CDR3 sequence: CASSLDYLDTLNTEAFF. The CDR3 DNA reads as TGTGCCAGCAGCTTAGATTATTTGGACACCCTAAACACTGAAGCTTTCTTT. This chain uses TRBV11-3 with TRBJ1-1; the D gene is possibly TRBD1 (5 bases). This CDR3 has 17 amino acids. V lost 0 bases and J 2 bases, leaving 16 bases between the germline ends. In germline, CDR1 is SGHNT, CDR2 YENEEA. Filled out from reference TRBV11-3 and TRBJ1-1, the complete variable domain reads EAGVVQSPRYKIIEKKQPVAFWCNPISGHNTLYWYLQNLGQGPELLIRYENEEAVDDSQLPKDRFSAERLKGVDSTLKIQPAELGDSAVYLCASSLDYLDTLNTEAFFGQGTRLTVV.

The chain is built from TRBV3-1 (or the pseudogene TRBV3-2) and TRBJ1-3, with D uncertain. The CDR3 covers 14 residues. CDR1 and CDR2 (germline): LGHDT, YNNKEL (reference sequence). The V gene lost 2 bases and the J gene lost 1 base, with 6 bases spanning the gap. The DNA for the CDR3 is TGTGCCAGCAGCCAAAGGGCTTCTGGAAACACCATATATTTT. It yields the protein CASSQRASGNTIYF.

The chain has TRBV10-3 and TRBJ1-3, with no clear D. The CDR3 has 14 residues. Trimming pared 10 bases from V and 1 base from J, leaving 14 bases between. The germline V gene has CDR1 ENHRY and CDR2 SYGVKD. In nucleotides, the CDR3 is TGTGCCACGCACCCAGGAAGGTCTGGAAACACCATATATTTT. Amino acid sequence: CATHPGRSGNTIYF.

V is TRBV6-5 and J is TRBJ1-1, with D possibly TRBD1 on 6 matching bases. The CDR3 consists of 15 residues. Germline assignment: CDR1 MNHEY and CDR2 SVGAGI. The germline V and J ends were trimmed by 5 bases and 1 base, with 14 bases remaining between them. The CDR3 spells CASSLHPRGNTEAFF. CDR3 nucleotide sequence: TGTGCCAGCAGTCTCCACCCCAGGGGGAACACTGAAGCTTTCTTT.

The chain uses TRBV2 and TRBJ2-2, with D possibly being TRBD2 (5 bases). Deletions cut 5 bases from V and 4 bases from J, with 11 bases between. Germline loops: CDR1 SNHLY, CDR2 FYNNEI. The CDR3 extends over 14 amino acids. CDR3 nucleotide sequence: TGTGCCAGCAGTCCACAAGGACTCACCGGGGAGCTGTTTTTT. Translated: CASSPQGLTGELFF. The variable domain in full, with the rest retrieved from reference TRBV2 and TRBJ2-2, is EPEVTQTPSHQVTQMGQEVILRCVPISNHLYFYWYRQILGQKVEFLVSFYNNEISEKSEIFDDQFSVERPDGSNFTLKIRSTKLEDSAMYFCASSPQGLTGELFFGEGSRLTVL.

The chain links TRBV19 to TRBJ1-6; D gene ambiguous. Germline V gene data show CDR1 as LNHDA and CDR2 as SQIVND (reference sequence). The V and J ends lost 7 bases and 3 bases respectively, with 13 bases between them. The CDR3 length is 15 residues. CDR3 residues: CASKSSGVYNSPLHF. In nucleotides, the CDR3 is TGTGCCAGTAAATCTTCCGGGGTCTATAATTCACCCCTCCACTTT.

V usage is TRBV5-4 and J usage is TRBJ2-2; 8 bases agree with TRBD2. CDR3 length: 16 amino acids. V was pared by 4 bases and J by 1 base, with 6 bases of the junction left unmatched. CDR1 is SGHNT and CDR2 is YYREEE in the germline V gene (reference sequence). CDR3 in amino acids: CASSLGTSGNTGELFF. CDR3 DNA sequence: TGTGCCAGCAGCCTTGGAACTAGCGGGAACACCGGGGAGCTGTTTTTT.

The V gene is TRBV6-1, the J gene TRBJ2-2, with D tentatively TRBD1 or TRBD2 (5 bases each). The CDR3 has 14 amino acids. Germline V lookup: CDR1 MNHNS, CDR2 SASEGT. Trimming left V 5 bases short and J 7 bases short, with 14 bases between. The CDR3 DNA is TGTGCCAGCAGTACCGGGGCGGGTATCGGGGAGCTGTTTTTT. This translates into CASSTGAGIGELFF.

J is TRBJ1-1 and V is TRBV9, with D perhaps matching TRBD1 (6 bases). Germline V lookup: CDR1 SGDLS, CDR2 YYNGEE. V dropped 4 bases and J dropped 1 base, with 14 bases sitting between them. The CDR3 has 15 amino acids. The CDR3, as DNA: TGTGCCAGCAGCCACCCGGGGGGCGCGAACACTGAAGCTTTCTTT. Protein product: CASSHPGGANTEAFF.

This chain joins TRBV28 and TRBJ2-5; the D gene is possibly TRBD2 (7 bases). CDR3 length: 12 residues. In germline, CDR1 is MDHEN, CDR2 SYDVKM. The CDR3 loop is CATRGGLETQYF. For the CDR3, the DNA is TGTGCTACGAGGGGGGGTTTGGAGACCCAGTACTTC.

The chain has TRBV6-6 and TRBJ2-6; D gene unclear. V lost 2 bases and J lost 0, with 5 bases in between. This CDR3 contains 15 residues. Germline V gene data show CDR1 as MNHNY and CDR2 as SVGAGI (reference sequence). DNA for the CDR3: TGTGCCAGCAGTTACGTAGGCTCTGGGGCCAACGTCCTGACTTTC. Translated: CASSYVGSGANVLTF.

The genes are TRBV25-1 and TRBJ1-4, with 10 bases lining up with TRBD1. The CDR3 is 15 residues long. After removal of 2 bases from V and 8 bases from J, the junction contained 5 bases not matched to a gene. The germline CDR1 and CDR2 sequences are MGHDK and SYGVNS. The CDR3 DNA is TGTGCCAGCAGTGAAGGGACAGGGGAGAGCGAAAAACTGTTTTTT. This sequence encodes CASSEGTGESEKLFF.

The V and J genes are TRBV5-1 and TRBJ2-1; 13 bases fit TRBD2. Germline assignment: CDR1 SGHRS and CDR2 YFSETQ. This CDR3 has 14 amino acids. V shed 4 bases, J shed 10 bases, and the junction held 5 bases outside the gene matches. Here the CDR3 reads CASSPSGLAGEQFF. The CDR3 DNA reads as TGCGCCAGCAGCCCATCGGGACTAGCGGGAGAGCAGTTCTTC.

This chain uses TRBV7-8 with TRBJ1-2, with 10 bases matching TRBD1. V lost 3 bases to trimming and J lost 3 bases; unmatched junction nucleotides: 1. The length of the CDR3 is 14 residues. CDR1 SGHVS and CDR2 FQNEAQ come from the germline V gene. The CDR3 DNA reads as TGTGCCAGCAGCTTCGGGACAGGGGACTATGGCTACACCTTC. Protein sequence: CASSFGTGDYGYTF. The complete variable domain, with remaining parts taken from reference TRBV7-8 and TRBJ1-2, reads GAGVSQSPRYKVAKRGQDVALRCDPISGHVSLFWYQQALGQGPEFLTYFQNEAQLDKSGLPSDRFFAERPEGSVSTLKIQRTQQEDSAVYLCASSFGTGDYGYTFGSGTRLTVV.

The chain has TRBV12-3 or TRBV12-4 and TRBJ2-1; D not resolved. V lost 6 bases and J lost 7, with 10 bases in between. CDR3 length: 12 residues. CDR3 sequence: CASSRMGNEQFF. DNA of the CDR3: TGTGCCAGCAGCCGGATGGGAAATGAGCAGTTCTTC.

The chain couples TRBV11-3 to TRBJ2-1, with a possible D match to TRBD2 (5 bases). Germline values: CDR1 SGHNT, CDR2 YENEEA. V lost 3 bases and J 6 bases, leaving 12 bases between the germline ends. The CDR3 covers 14 residues. CDR3 DNA: TGTGCCAGCAGCTTCGGTAGCGTAGGCAATGAGCAGTTCTTC. This gives the protein CASSFGSVGNEQFF.

V gene TRBV4-3 combines with J gene TRBJ1-6; the D is unclear. Trimming left V 0 bases short and J 7 bases short, with 4 bases between. Germline assignment: CDR1 LGHNA and CDR2 YSLEER. This CDR3 comprises 13 residues. CDR3 DNA: TGCGCCAGCAGCCAAGATCGGAATTCACCCCTCCACTTT. Translation: CASSQDRNSPLHF.

The chain uses TRBV11-3 and TRBJ2-5; 14 nucleotides align to TRBD2. The trim removed 10 bases at V and 3 bases at J, leaving 10 bases unmatched. The CDR3 sequence is 16 residues long. Germline values: CDR1 SGHNT, CDR2 YENEEA. The CDR3 here is CATKGLAGVEEETQYF. CDR3 DNA: TGTGCCACCAAGGGACTAGCGGGAGTAGAAGAAGAGACCCAGTACTTC.